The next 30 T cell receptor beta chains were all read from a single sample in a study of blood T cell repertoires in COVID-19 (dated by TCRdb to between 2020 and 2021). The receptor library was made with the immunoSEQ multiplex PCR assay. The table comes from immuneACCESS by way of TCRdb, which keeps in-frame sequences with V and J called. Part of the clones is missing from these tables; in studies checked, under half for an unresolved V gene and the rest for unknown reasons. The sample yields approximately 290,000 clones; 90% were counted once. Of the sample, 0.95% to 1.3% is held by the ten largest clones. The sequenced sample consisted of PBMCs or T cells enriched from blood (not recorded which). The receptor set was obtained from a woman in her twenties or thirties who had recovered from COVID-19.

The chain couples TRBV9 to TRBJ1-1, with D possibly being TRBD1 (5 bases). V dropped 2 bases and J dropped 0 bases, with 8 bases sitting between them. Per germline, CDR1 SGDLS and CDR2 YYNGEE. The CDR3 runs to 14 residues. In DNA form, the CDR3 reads TGTGCCAGCAGCGTTGGGGGGGTGAACACTGAAGCTTTCTTT. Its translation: CASSVGGVNTEAFF. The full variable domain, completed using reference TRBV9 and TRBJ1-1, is DSGVTQTPKHLITATGQRVTLRCSPRSGDLSVYWYQQSLDQGLQFLIQYYNGEERAKGNILERFSAQQFPDLHSELNLSSLELGDSALYFCASSVGGVNTEAFFGQGTRLTVV.

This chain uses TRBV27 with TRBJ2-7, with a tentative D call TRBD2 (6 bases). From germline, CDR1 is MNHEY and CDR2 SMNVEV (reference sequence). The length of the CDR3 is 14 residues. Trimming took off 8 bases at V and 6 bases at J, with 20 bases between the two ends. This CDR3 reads CASSSQAWGVEQYF. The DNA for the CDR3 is TGTGCCAGCTCATCCCAGGCCTGGGGGGTCGAGCAGTACTTC.

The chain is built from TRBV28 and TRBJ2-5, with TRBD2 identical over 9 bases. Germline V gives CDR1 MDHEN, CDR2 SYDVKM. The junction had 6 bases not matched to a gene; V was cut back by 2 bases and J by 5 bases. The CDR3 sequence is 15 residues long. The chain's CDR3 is CASSLGASGTETQYF. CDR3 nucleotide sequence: TGTGCCAGCAGTTTAGGTGCTAGCGGGACTGAGACCCAGTACTTC.

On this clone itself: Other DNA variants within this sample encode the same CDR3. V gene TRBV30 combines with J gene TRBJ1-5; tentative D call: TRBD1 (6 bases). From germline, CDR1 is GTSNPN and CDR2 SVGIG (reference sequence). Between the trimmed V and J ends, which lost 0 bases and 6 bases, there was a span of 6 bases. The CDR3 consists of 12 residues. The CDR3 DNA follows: TGTGCCTGGAGTGTAGGGGGTCAGCCCCAGCATTTT. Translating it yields CAWSVGGQPQHF.

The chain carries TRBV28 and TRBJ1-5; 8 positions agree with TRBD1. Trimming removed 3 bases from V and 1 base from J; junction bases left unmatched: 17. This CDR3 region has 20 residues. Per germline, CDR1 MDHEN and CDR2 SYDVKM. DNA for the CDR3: TGTGCCAGCAGTTTCCGCGTCTCTGACACAGGGGGGGTGAGCAATCAGCCCCAGCATTTT. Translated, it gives CASSFRVSDTGGVSNQPQHF.

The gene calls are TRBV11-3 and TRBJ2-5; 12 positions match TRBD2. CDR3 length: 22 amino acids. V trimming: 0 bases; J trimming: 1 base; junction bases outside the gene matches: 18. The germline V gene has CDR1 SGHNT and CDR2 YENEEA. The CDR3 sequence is CASSLDLFRGRGLAGLQETQYF. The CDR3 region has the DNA TGTGCCAGCAGCTTAGATTTGTTTCGGGGACGCGGACTAGCGGGACTCCAAGAGACCCAGTACTTC. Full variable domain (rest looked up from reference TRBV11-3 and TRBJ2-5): EAGVVQSPRYKIIEKKQPVAFWCNPISGHNTLYWYLQNLGQGPELLIRYENEEAVDDSQLPKDRFSAERLKGVDSTLKIQPAELGDSAVYLCASSLDLFRGRGLAGLQETQYFGPGTRLLVL.

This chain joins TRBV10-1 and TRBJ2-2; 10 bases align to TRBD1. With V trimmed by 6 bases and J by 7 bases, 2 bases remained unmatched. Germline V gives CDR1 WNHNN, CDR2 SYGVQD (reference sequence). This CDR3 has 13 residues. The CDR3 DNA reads TGCGCCAGCAGAGGACAGGGGGTCGGGGAGCTGTTTTTT. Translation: CASRGQGVGELFF.

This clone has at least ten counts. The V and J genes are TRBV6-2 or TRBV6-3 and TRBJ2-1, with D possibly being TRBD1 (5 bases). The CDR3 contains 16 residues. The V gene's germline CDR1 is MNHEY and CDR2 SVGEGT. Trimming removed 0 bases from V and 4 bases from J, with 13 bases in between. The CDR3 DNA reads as TGTGCCAGCAGTTACTCGGGGCTAAAAGCTTACAATGAGCAGTTCTTC. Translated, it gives CASSYSGLKAYNEQFF.

The CDR3 sequence is CASSNRQGPNEKLFF. CDR3 nucleotide sequence: TGTGCCAGCAGCAACCGACAGGGGCCTAATGAAAAACTGTTTTTT. V gene TRBV3-1 (or the pseudogene TRBV3-2) combines with J gene TRBJ1-4; 8 bases align to TRBD1. The trim removed 5 bases at V and 3 bases at J, leaving 5 bases unmatched. There are 15 residues in the CDR3. Germline CDR1 and CDR2: LGHDT and YNNKEL (reference sequence).

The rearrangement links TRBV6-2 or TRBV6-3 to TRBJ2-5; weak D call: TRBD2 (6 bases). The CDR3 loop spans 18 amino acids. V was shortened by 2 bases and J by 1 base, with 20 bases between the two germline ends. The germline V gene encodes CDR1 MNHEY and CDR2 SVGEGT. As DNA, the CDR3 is TGTGCCAGCAGTTACGTGGCGGGAACACTGCCTAGCCAAGAGACCCAGTACTTC. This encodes CASSYVAGTLPSQETQYF.

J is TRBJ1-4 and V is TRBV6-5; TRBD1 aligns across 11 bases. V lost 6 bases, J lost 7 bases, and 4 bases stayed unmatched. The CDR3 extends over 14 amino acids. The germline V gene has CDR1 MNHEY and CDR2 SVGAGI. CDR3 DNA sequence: TGTGCCAGCAGGGACAGGGGGCGCAGTGAAAAACTGTTTTTT. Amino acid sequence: CASRDRGRSEKLFF.

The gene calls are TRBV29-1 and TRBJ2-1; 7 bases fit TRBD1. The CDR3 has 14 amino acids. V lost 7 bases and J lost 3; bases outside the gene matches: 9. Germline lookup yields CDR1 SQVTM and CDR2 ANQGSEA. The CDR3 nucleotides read TGCAGCGCTATGACAGGGCAAGACTACAATGAGCAGTTCTTC. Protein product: CSAMTGQDYNEQFF.

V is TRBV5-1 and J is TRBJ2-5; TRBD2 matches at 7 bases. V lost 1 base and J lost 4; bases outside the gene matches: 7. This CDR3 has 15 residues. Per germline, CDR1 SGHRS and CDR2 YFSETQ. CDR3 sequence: CASSLNGRTLETQYF. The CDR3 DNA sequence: TGCGCCAGCAGCTTGAACGGGAGGACGTTAGAGACCCAGTACTTC.

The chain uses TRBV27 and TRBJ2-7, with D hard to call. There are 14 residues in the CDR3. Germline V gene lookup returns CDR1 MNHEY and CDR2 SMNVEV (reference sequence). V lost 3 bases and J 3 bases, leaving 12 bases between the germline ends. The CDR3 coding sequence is TGTGCCAGCAGTTTTTTGCAGACACACTACGAGCAGTACTTC. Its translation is CASSFLQTHYEQYF.

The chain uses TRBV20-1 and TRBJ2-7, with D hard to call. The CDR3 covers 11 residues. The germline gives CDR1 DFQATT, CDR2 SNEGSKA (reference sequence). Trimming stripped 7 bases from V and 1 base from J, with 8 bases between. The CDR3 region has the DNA TGCAGTGGTTTAGCATCCTACGAGCAGTACTTC. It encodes CSGLASYEQYF.

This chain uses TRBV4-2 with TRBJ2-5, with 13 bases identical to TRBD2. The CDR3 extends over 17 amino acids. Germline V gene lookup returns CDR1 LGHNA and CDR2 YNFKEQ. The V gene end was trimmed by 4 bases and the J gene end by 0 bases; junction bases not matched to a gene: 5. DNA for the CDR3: TGTGCCAGCAGCCCCGGGACTAGCGGGATGTACCAAGAGACCCAGTACTTC. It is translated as CASSPGTSGMYQETQYF.

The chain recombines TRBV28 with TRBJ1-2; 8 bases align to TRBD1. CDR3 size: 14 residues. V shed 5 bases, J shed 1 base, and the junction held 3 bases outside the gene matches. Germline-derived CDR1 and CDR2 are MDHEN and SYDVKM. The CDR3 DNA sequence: TGTGCCAGCAGTCCGGGACAGGATAACTATGGCTACACCTTC. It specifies CASSPGQDNYGYTF.

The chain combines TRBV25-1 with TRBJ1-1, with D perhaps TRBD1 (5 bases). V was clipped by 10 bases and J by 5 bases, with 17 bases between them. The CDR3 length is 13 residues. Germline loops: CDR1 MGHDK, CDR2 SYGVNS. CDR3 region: CATSGVGNTEAFF. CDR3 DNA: TGTGCCACCTCGGGGGTGGGGAATACTGAAGCTTTCTTT. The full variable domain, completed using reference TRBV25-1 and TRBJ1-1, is EADIYQTPRYLVIGTGKKITLECSQTMGHDKMYWYQQDPGMELHLIHYSYGVNSTEKGDLSSESTVSRIRTEHFPLTLESARPSHTSQYLCATSGVGNTEAFFGQGTRLTVV.

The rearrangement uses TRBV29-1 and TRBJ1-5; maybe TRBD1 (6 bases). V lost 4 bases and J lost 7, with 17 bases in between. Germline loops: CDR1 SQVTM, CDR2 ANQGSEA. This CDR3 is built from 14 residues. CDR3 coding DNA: TGCAGCGTTGGTCTGGGGGCCGCTGGGCAGCCCCAGCATTTT. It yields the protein CSVGLGAAGQPQHF.

CDR3 in DNA: TGTGCCAGCAGCCAACCGGGACAGGGGACAGATACGCAGTATTTT. Translating gives CASSQPGQGTDTQYF. The rearrangement uses TRBV7-3 and TRBJ2-3, with 10 bases fitting TRBD1. The CDR3 has 15 residues. Germline loops: CDR1 SGHTA, CDR2 FQGTGA. Trimming removed 5 bases from V and 3 bases from J; junction bases left unmatched: 5.

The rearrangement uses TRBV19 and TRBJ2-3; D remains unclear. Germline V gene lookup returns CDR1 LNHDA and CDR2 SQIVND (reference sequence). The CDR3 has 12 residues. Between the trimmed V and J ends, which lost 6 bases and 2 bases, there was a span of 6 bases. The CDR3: CASSDTTDTQYF. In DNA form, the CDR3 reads TGTGCCAGTAGCGACACCACAGATACGCAGTATTTT.

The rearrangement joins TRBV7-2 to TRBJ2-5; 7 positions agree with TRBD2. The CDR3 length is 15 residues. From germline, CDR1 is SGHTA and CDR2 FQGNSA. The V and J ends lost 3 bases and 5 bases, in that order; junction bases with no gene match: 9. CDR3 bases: TGTGCCAGCAGCTTTAGCGGGCCTCCGGGCGAGACCCAGTACTTC. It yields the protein CASSFSGPPGETQYF. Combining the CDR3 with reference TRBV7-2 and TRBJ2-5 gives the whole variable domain GAGVSQSPSNKVTEKGKDVELRCDPISGHTALYWYRQSLGQGLEFLIYFQGNSAPDKSGLPSDRFSAERTGGSVSTLTIQRTQQEDSAVYLCASSFSGPPGETQYFGPGTRLLVL.

CDR3 sequence reads: CATSRGRLNTGELFF. The DNA of the CDR3 is TGTGCCACCAGCAGAGGGCGGTTGAACACCGGGGAGCTGTTTTTT. The chain combines TRBV15 with TRBJ2-2; D is unresolved. Looked up from germline, CDR1 is LNHNV and CDR2 is YYDKDF (reference sequence). The length of the CDR3 is 15 residues. Trimming took off 1 base at V and 1 base at J, with 7 bases between the two ends.

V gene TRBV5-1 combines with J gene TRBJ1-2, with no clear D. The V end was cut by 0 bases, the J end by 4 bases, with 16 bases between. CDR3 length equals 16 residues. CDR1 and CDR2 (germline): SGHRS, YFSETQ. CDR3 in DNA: TGCGCCAGCAGCTTGGCTTTCCCCGCAGTTGCCTATGGCTACACCTTC. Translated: CASSLAFPAVAYGYTF.

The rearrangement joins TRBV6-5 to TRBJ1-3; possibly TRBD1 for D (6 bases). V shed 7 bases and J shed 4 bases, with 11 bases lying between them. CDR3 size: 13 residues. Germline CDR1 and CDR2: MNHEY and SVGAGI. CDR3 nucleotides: TGTGCCAGCACTCGCGGGGGCGGAAACACCATATATTTT. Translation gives CASTRGGGNTIYF.

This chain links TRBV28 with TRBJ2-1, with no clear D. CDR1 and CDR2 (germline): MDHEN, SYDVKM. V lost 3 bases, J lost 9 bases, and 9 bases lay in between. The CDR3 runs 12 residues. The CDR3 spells CASSFQVGEQFF. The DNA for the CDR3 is TGTGCCAGCAGTTTTCAGGTGGGTGAGCAGTTCTTC.

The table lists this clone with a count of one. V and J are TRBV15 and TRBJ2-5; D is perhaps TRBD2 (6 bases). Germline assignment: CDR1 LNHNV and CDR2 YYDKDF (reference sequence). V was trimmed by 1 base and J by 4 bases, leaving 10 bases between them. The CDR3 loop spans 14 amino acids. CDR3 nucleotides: TGTGCCACCAGCAGAGGGGTGGGACTAGAGACCCAGTACTTC. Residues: CATSRGVGLETQYF.

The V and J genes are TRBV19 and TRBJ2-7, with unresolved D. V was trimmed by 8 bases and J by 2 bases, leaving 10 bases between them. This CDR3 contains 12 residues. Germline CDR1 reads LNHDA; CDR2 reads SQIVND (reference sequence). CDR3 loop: CASAESAYEQYF. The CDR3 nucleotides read TGTGCCAGTGCCGAGTCGGCCTACGAGCAGTACTTC.

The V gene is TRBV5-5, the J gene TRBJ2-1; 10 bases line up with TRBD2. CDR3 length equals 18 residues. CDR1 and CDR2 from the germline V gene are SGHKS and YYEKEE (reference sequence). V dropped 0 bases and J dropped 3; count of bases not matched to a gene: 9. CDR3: CASSLVRASGRGYNEQFF. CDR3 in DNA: TGTGCCAGCAGCTTGGTTAGGGCTAGCGGGAGAGGCTACAATGAGCAGTTCTTC.

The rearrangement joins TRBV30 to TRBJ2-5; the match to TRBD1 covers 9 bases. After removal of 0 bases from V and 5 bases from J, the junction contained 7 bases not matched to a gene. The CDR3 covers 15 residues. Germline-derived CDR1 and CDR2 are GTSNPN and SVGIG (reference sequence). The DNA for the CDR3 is TGTGCCTGGAGTGTAATGAACAGGGGGCAGGAGACCCAGTACTTC. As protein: CAWSVMNRGQETQYF.